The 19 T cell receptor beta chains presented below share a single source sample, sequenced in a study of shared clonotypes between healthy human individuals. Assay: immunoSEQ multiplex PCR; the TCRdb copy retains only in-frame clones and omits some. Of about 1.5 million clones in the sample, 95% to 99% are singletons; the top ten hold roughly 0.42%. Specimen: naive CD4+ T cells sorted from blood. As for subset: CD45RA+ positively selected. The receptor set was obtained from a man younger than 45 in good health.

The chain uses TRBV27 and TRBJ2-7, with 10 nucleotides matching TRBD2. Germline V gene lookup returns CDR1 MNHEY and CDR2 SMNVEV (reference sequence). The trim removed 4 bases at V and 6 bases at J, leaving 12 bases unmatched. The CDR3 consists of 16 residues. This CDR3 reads CASSSLAGVQLSEQYF. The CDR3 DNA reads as TGTGCCAGCAGTTCCCTAGCGGGGGTCCAGTTATCCGAGCAGTACTTC.

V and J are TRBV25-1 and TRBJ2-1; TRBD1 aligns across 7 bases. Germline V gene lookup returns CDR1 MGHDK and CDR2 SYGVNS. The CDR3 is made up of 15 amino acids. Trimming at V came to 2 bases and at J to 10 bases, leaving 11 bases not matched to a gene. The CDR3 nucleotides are TGTGCCAGCAGTGAAGCGACAGGGCCTACCGCGGAGCAGTTCTTC. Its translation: CASSEATGPTAEQFF.

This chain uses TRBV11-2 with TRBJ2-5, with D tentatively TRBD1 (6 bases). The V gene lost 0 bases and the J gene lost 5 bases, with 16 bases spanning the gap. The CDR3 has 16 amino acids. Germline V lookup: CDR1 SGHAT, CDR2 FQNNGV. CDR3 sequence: CASSLEGTIGSETQYF. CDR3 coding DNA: TGTGCCAGCAGCTTAGAAGGGACAATCGGTTCCGAGACCCAGTACTTC. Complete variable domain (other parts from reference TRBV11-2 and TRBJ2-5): EAGVAQSPRYKIIEKRQSVAFWCNPISGHATLYWYQQILGQGPKLLIQFQNNGVVDDSQLPKDRFSAERLKGVDSTLKIQPAKLEDSAVYLCASSLEGTIGSETQYFGPGTRLLVL.

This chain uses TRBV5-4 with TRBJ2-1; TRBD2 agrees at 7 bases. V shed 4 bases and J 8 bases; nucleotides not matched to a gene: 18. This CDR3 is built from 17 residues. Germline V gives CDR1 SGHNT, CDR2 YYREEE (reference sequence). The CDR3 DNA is TGTGCCAGCAGCGCCGAAGGCGCGGGAGTTGTAGCTCATGAGCAGTTCTTC. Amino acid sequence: CASSAEGAGVVAHEQFF.

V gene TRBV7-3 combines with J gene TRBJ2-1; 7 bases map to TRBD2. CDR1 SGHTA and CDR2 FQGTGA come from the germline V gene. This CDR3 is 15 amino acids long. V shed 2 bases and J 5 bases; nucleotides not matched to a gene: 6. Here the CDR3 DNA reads TGTGCCAGCAGCTTAGGCGGGAGCCGCGACAATGAGCAGTTCTTC. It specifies CASSLGGSRDNEQFF.

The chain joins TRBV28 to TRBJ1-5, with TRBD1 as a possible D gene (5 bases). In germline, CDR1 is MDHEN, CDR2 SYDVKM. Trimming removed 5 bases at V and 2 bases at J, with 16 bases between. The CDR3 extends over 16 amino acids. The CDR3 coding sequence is TGTGCCAGCAGTCCTACGCAGGGAAAGGGCAATCAGCCCCAGCATTTT. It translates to CASSPTQGKGNQPQHF. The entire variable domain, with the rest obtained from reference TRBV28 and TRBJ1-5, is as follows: DVKVTQSSRYLVKRTGEKVFLECVQDMDHENMFWYRQDPGLGLRLIYFSYDVKMKEKGDIPEGYSVSREKKERFSLILESASTNQTSMYLCASSPTQGKGNQPQHFGDGTRLSIL.

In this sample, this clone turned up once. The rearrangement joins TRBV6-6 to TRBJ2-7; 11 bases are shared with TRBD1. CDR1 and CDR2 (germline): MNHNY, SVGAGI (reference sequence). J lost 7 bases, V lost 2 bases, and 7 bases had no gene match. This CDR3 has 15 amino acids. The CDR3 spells CASSYPGTGGDEQYF. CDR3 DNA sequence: TGTGCCAGCAGTTACCCCGGGACAGGGGGGGATGAGCAGTACTTC.

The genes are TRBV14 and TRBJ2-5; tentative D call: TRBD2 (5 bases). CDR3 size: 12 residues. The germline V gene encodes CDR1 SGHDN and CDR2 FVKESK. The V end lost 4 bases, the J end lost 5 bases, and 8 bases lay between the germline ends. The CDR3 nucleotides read TGTGCCAGCAGCCCGAGGGCGGAGACCCAGTACTTC. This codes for CASSPRAETQYF. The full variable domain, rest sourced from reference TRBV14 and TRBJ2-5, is EAGVTQFPSHSVIEKGQTVTLRCDPISGHDNLYWYRRVMGKEIKFLLHFVKESKQDESGMPNNRFLAERTGGTYSTLKVQPAELEDSGVYFCASSPRAETQYFGPGTRLLVL.

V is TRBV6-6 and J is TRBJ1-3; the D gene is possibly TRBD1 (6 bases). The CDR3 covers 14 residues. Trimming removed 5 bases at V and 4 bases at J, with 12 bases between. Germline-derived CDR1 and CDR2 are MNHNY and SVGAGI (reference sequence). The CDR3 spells CASSPRTAGNTIYF. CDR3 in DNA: TGTGCCAGCAGTCCCCGGACAGCAGGAAACACCATATATTTT.

DNA for the CDR3: TGTGCCAGCAGCTTTCGCGAGGTCGTATGGGAGACCCAGTACTTC. As protein: CASSFREVVWETQYF. The chain couples TRBV9 to TRBJ2-5; D not resolved. This CDR3 spans 15 amino acids. The V gene's germline CDR1 is SGDLS and CDR2 YYNGEE. Deletions cut 4 bases from V and 5 bases from J, with 18 bases between.

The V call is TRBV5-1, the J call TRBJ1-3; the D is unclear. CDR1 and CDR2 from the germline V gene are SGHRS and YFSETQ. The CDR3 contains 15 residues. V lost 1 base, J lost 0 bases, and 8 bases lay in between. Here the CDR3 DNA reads TGCGCCAGCAGCTTGAGGCCCTCCTCTGGAAACACCATATATTTT. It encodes CASSLRPSSGNTIYF. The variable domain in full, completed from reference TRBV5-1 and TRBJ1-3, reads KAGVTQTPRYLIKTRGQQVTLSCSPISGHRSVSWYQQTPGQGLQFLFEYFSETQRNKGNFPGRFSGRQFSNSRSEMNVSTLELGDSALYLCASSLRPSSGNTIYFGEGSWLTVV.

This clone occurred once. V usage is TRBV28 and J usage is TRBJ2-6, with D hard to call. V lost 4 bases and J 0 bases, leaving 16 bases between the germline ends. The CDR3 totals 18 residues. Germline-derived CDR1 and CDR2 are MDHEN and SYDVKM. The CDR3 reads CASSSLVSWSSGANVLTF. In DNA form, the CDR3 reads TGTGCCAGCAGTTCTCTAGTATCGTGGAGCTCTGGGGCCAACGTCCTGACTTTC.

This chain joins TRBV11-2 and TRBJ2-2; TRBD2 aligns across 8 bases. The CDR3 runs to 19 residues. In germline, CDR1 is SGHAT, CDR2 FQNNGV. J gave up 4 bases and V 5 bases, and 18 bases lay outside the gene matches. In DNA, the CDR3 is TGTGCCAGCAGCCCCCCAATGTGGTTAGCGGGGAGAGGCACCGGGGAGCTGTTTTTT. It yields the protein CASSPPMWLAGRGTGELFF.

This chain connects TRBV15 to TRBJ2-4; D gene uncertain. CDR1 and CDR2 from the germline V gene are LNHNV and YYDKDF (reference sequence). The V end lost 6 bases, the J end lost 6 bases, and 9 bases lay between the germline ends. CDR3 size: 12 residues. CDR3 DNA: TGTGCCACCAGTACTCCAGGAAACATTCAGTACTTC. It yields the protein CATSTPGNIQYF.

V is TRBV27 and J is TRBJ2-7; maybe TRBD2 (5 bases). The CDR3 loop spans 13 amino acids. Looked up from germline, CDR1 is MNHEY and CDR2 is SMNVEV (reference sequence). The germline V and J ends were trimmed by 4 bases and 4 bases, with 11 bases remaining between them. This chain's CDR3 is CASSSGYTYEQYF. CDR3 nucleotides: TGTGCCAGCAGTTCGGGATACACGTACGAGCAGTACTTC.

CDR3 in DNA: TGTGCCACCGTTTCGGGAGGAACCGGGGAGCTGTTTTTT. Translated: CATVSGGTGELFF. This sequence joins TRBV6-5 and TRBJ2-2; TRBD2 matches at 7 bases. With 10 bases clipped from V and 5 bases from J, the junction kept 7 bases outside the gene matches. There are 13 residues in the CDR3. CDR1 is MNHEY and CDR2 is SVGAGI in the germline V gene.

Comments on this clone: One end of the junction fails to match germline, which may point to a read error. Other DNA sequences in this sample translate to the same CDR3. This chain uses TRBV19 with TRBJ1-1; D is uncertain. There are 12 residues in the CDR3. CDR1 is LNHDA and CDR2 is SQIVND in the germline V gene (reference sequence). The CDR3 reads CASSIVDTEAFF. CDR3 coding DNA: TGTGCCAGTAGTATTGTTGACACCGAAGCTTTCTTT.

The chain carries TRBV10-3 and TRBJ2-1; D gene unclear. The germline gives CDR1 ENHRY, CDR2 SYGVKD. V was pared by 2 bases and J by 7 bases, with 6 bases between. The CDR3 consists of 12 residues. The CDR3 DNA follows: TGTGCCATCAGTGAGAGGGATAATGAGCAGTTCTTC. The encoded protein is CAISERDNEQFF.

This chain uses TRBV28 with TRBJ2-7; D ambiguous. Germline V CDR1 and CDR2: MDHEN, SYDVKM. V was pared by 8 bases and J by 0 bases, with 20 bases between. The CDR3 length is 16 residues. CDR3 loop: CASRTLELRSSYEQYF. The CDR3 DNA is TGTGCCAGCCGCACACTGGAACTGAGGAGCTCCTACGAGCAGTACTTC.